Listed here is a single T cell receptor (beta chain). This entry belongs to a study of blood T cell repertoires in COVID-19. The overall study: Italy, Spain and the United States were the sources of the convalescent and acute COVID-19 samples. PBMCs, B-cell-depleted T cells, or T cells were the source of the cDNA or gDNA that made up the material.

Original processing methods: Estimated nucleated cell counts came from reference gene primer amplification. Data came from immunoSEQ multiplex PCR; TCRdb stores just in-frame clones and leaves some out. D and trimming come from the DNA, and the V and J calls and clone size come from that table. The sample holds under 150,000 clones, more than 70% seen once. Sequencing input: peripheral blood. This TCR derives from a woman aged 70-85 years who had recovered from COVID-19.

The CDR3 protein is CASSPSGHNYEQYF. Written as DNA, the CDR3 is TGCGCCAGCAGCCCCTCGGGACACAATTACGAGCAGTACTTC. The chain links TRBV5-1 to TRBJ2-7, with D perhaps matching TRBD1 (6 bases). V lost 4 bases and J 4 bases, leaving 15 bases between the germline ends. The CDR3 covers 14 residues. Germline CDR1 SGHRS, CDR2 YFSETQ.